This is a list of T cell receptor beta chains from one sample in a study of a mutant IDH1 vaccine in newly diagnosed glioma. Their antigens remain unidentified. This table comes from immunoSEQ multiplex PCR, and its TCRdb copy is limited to in-frame clones, with some not included. Of 50,000 or so clones in the sample, around 80% were seen once. The sequencing used PBMCs, collected from a glioma patient whose treatment included an IDH1 peptide vaccine. The source of these receptors is a woman aged 40 to 49 with glioma. Both conserved end residues are part of each CDR3. D genes are given only for firm matches. Clone sizes are given selectively: once, few, many, or a class where the clone is expanded.

V gene	J gene	CDR3 length	D gene	clone size	CDR3 DNA	CDR3 protein
TRBV19	TRBJ2-2	15	TRBD2	-	TGTGCCAGTCAGGGACTAGCGGTTTCCACCGGGGAGCTGTTTTTT	CASQGLAVSTGELFF
TRBV12-5	TRBJ2-2	17	-	-	TGTGCTAGTGGTTCCAAGGGGAACGTAGGAGGCACCGGGGAGCTGTTTTTT	CASGSKGNVGGTGELFF
TRBV27	TRBJ1-1	14	TRBD1	-	TGTGCCAGCAGTTTCGTCGGCAGGGGGACTGAAGCTTTCTTT	CASSFVGRGTEAFF
TRBV14	TRBJ1-2	13	-	few	TGTGCCAGCAGCCAGCCAGGCATCCATGGCTACACCTTC	CASSQPGIHGYTF
TRBV6-6	TRBJ1-1	15	-	-	TGTGCCAGCCTCCCCCCGGTGTGGGAGAACACTGAAGCTTTCTTT	CASLPPVWENTEAFF
TRBV4-1	TRBJ2-5	15	-	-	TGCGCCAGCAGCCAGGAGATGAACAGGGCGGAGACCCAGTACTTC	CASSQEMNRAETQYF
TRBV9	TRBJ2-7	13	-	-	TGTGCCAGCAGCCCGCCCGTTTCCTACGAGCAGTACTTC	CASSPPVSYEQYF
TRBV30	TRBJ1-2	14	TRBD1	-	TGTGCCTGGAGTGTGGGGACAGGTAACCATGGCTACACCTTC	CAWSVGTGNHGYTF
TRBV30	TRBJ1-6	12	-	-	TGTGCATTTAGGGAGTTCAATTCACCCCTCCACTTT	CAFREFNSPLHF
TRBV2	TRBJ2-7	10	-	-	TGTGCCAGCAGTGAGGTAGGGTTTGACTTC	CASSEVGFDF
TRBV30	TRBJ1-5	15	-	-	TGTGCCTGGAGTGCCAGTTTATATAGCAATCAGCCCCAGCATTTT	CAWSASLYSNQPQHF
TRBV7-9	TRBJ1-1	11	-	few	TGTGCCAGCTCCCTAGGAACTGAAGCTTTCTTT	CASSLGTEAFF
TRBV9	TRBJ1-2	14	-	few	TGTGCCAGCAGCGTATCGTCAGGGAACTATGGCTACACCTTC	CASSVSSGNYGYTF